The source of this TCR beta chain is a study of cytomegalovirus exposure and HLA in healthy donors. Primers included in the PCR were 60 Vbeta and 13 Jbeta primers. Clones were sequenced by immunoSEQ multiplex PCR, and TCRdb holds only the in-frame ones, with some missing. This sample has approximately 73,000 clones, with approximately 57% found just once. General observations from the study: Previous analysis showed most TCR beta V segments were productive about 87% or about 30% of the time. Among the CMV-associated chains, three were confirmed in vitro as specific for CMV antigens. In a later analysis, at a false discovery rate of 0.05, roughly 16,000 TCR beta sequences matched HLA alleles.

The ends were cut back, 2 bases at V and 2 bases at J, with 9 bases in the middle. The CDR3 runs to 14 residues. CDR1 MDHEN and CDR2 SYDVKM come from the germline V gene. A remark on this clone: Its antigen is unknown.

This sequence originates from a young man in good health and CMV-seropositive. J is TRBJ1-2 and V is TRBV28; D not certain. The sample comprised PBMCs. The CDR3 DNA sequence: TGTGCCAGCAGTTTAGGTCGGGAGAACTATGGCTACACCTTC. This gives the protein CASSLGRENYGYTF.